This T cell receptor beta chain was identified in a study of Ad26.COV2.S vaccination and SARS-CoV-2 variants. Produced via immunoSEQ multiplex PCR; TCRdb's table is partial and in-frame only. The data show fewer than 500,000 clones, 89% seen once. CDR1 is SGHTA, CDR2 FQGNSA, per germline. The CDR3 runs 14 residues. Trimming cost V 5 bases and J 11 bases, with 19 bases left between them. This sample's treatment: around 19 received Ad26.COV2.S at low or high dose, single or two shots; 5 received placebo; per-sample allocation not given. Each sample was drawn 63 days after the first injection (of vaccine or placebo). A few counts support this clone.

The specimen was peripheral blood, collected in a trial of Ad26.COV2.S vaccine versus placebo. This TCR was sampled from a person between 18 and 65 years old who received the Ad26.COV2.S COVID-19 vaccine or a placebo. The J gene is TRBJ1-5, the V gene TRBV7-2; a weak D match, TRBD1 (6 bases). In DNA, the CDR3 is TGTGCCAGCAGCACCCAAACGACAGGCCGGGCCCAGCATTTT. This translates into CASSTQTTGRAQHF. The variable domain in full, with the rest retrieved from reference TRBV7-2 and TRBJ1-5, is GAGVSQSPSNKVTEKGKDVELRCDPISGHTALYWYRQSLGQGLEFLIYFQGNSAPDKSGLPSDRFSAERTGGSVSTLTIQRTQQEDSAVYLCASSTQTTGRAQHFGDGTRLSIL.